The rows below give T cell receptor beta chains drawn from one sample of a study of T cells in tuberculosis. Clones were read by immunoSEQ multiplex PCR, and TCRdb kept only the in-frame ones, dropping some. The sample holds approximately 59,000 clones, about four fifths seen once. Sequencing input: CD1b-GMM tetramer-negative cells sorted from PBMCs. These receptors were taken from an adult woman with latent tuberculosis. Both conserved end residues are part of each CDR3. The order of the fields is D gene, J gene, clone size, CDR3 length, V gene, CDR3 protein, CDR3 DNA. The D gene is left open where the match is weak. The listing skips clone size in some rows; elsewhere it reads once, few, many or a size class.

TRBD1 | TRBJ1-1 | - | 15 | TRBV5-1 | CASSRGQGVNTEAFF | TGCGCCAGCAGCCGAGGACAGGGAGTGAACACTGAAGCTTTCTTT
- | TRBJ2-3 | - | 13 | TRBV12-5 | CASGLYGTDTQYF | TGTGCTAGTGGTTTGTATGGCACAGATACGCAGTATTTT
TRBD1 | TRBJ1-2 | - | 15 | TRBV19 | CASSIDGWTGDGYTF | TGTGCCAGTAGTATAGATGGTTGGACAGGGGATGGCTACACCTTC
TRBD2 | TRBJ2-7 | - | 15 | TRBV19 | CASSPSGGTLYEQYF | TGTGCCAGTAGCCCTAGCGGGGGGACCCTGTACGAGCAGTACTTC
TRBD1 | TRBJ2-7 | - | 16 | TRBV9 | CASSVGDRGAYYEQYF | TGTGCCAGCAGCGTGGGAGACAGGGGGGCGTACTACGAGCAGTACTTC
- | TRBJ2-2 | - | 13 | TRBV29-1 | CSVQRTNTGELFF | TGCAGCGTTCAGCGGACTAACACCGGGGAGCTGTTTTTT
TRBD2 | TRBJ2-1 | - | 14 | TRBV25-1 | CASSEYTGGDEQFF | TGTGCCAGCAGTGAATATACCGGGGGGGATGAGCAGTTCTTC
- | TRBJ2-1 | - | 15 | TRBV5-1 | CASSLAGASYNEQFF | TGCGCCAGCAGCTTGGCCGGAGCCAGCTACAATGAGCAGTTCTTC
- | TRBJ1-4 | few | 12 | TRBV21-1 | CASSKIEEKLFF | TGTGCCAGCAGCAAAATAGAGGAAAAACTGTTTTTT
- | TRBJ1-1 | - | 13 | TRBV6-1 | CASSGTPNTEAFF | TGTGCCAGTTCAGGGACACCGAACACTGAAGCTTTCTTT
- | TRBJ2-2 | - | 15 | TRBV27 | CASSPFAPVTGELFF | TGTGCCAGCAGCCCGTTCGCACCAGTCACCGGGGAGCTGTTTTTT
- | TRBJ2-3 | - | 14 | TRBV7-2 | CASRPRGGTDTQYF | TGTGCCAGCAGGCCCAGGGGAGGGACAGATACGCAGTATTTT
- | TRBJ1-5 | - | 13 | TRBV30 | CAWSPQGNQPQHF | TGTGCCTGGAGTCCCCAGGGGAATCAGCCCCAGCATTTT
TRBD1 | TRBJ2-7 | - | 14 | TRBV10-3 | CAINDRGVSYEQYF | TGTGCCATCAACGACAGGGGGGTCTCCTACGAGCAGTACTTC
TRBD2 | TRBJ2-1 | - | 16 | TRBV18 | CASSPRTSGSLDEQFF | TGTGCCAGCTCACCGCGGACTAGCGGGAGTCTAGATGAGCAGTTCTTC
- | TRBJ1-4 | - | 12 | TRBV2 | CASKRGNEKLFF | TGTGCCAGCAAACGGGGAAATGAAAAACTGTTTTTT
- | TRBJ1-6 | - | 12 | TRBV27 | CASSLQGLPLHF | TGTGCCAGCAGTTTACAGGGTTTACCCCTCCACTTT
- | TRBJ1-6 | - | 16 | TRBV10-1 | CASSSGSNLKNSPLHF | TGCGCCAGCAGTTCGGGATCGAACCTTAAAAATTCCCCCCTCCACTTT
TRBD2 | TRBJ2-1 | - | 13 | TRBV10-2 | CASKASGNNEQFF | TGCGCCAGCAAGGCTAGCGGGAACAATGAGCAGTTCTTC
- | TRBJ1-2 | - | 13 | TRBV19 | CASSPSMSYGYTF | TGTGCCAGTAGCCCTTCTATGAGCTATGGCTACACCTTC
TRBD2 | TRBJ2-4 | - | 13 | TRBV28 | CAVAGEGGYIQYF | TGTGCCGTCGCCGGAGAGGGAGGGTACATTCAGTACTTC
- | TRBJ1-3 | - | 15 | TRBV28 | CASSSGTLGGNTIYF | TGTGCCAGCAGTTCCGGGACACTTGGGGGAAACACCATATATTTT